This T cell receptor beta chain was sequenced during a study of T cells in Graves' hyperthyroidism and ophthalmopathy. Looking at the study overall: Peripheral blood was obtained at initial diagnosis, preceding any treatment. General observations from the study: Ophthalmopathy could be told apart from stable hyperthyroidism with a 13 V-J model.

Patients affected by ophthalmopathy presented a Clinical Activity Score of at least 3, a NOSPECS grade of at least 4, and disease duration below 3 months. Uncontrolled infections, other autoimmune diseases, pregnancy or lactation led to exclusion of patients. The CDR3 is 14 residues long. V lost 2 bases and J 0 bases, leaving 8 bases between the germline ends. This clonotype was detected many times. Its antigen is not known. RNA transcripts served as the template for amplifying TCR beta CDR3 regions. The HTBI primer set served for first-round RT-PCR of the TCR CDR3. TCRdb ran MiXCR on the multiplex PCR reads and lists one entry per CDR3 protein. The sample yields hundreds of thousands of distinct CDR3 sequences, approximately 14% seen once.

Specimen: blood. The chain combines TRBV12-3 or TRBV12-4 with TRBJ2-7; no firm D call. This receptor was identified in a woman between 50 and 59 years old with Graves' ophthalmopathy. The CDR3 DNA reads as TGTGCCAGCAGTTTACTTGTCAGCTCCTACGAGCAGTACTTC. The encoded protein is CASSLLVSSYEQYF.